This paragraph reports one TCR beta chain. What it binds is not known. The CDR3 contains 16 residues. The V and J ends lost 4 bases and 1 base respectively, with 16 bases between them. CDR1 SGHTA and CDR2 FQGTGA come from the germline V gene. 13 Jbeta primers and 60 Vbeta primers were used for the PCR. Sequencing used immunoSEQ multiplex PCR; TCRdb keeps in-frame clones, though not all of them. Its clone listing holds tens of thousands of clones. This record comes from a study of cytomegalovirus exposure and HLA in healthy donors. Findings of the study overall: When analyzed later, the rates of TCR association showed variation by HLA locus, with DRB1 the most and HLA-C the fewest.

This TCR was recovered from a woman aged 55-70 years in good health and CMV-seronegative. Sequencing was carried out using PBMCs. The chain is built from TRBV7-3 and TRBJ1-1; perhaps TRBD1 as D (5 bases). The CDR3 is CASSSLEQGGNTEAFF. The DNA of the CDR3 is TGTGCCAGCAGCTCCCTGGAGCAGGGCGGGAACACTGAAGCTTTCTTT.